This TCR beta chain was profiled in a study of blood T cell repertoires in COVID-19. Across the study: Sources were T cells, B-cell-depleted T cells, or PBMCs; the material itself was cDNA or gDNA.

Under the authors' procedure: Amplified reference gene primers provided the basis for estimating nucleated cell counts. The method was immunoSEQ multiplex PCR; TCRdb's version includes in-frame clones alone and lacks a portion of them. From that table come the V and J calls and clone size; the DNA was used to work out D and trimming. Seen here are around 260,000 clones, around four fifths observed once, and the top ten hold about 4.5%. This clone was observed a single time. The V gene lost 2 bases and the J gene lost 13 bases, with 17 bases spanning the gap. CDR1 and CDR2 from the germline V gene are SNHLY and FYNNEI. This CDR3 is built from 13 residues.

Specimen: peripheral blood. The receptor comes from a man aged 60-69 years who had recovered from COVID-19. The chain is built from TRBV2 and TRBJ1-2, with D possibly being TRBD1 (6 bases). CDR3 loop: CASSEIRGRWITF. The CDR3, as DNA: TGTGCCAGCAGTGAAATCAGGGGTAGGTGGATCACCTTC.